These 24 T cell receptor beta chains were all obtained from the same sample, sequenced in a study of blood T cell repertoires in COVID-19. Sequencing was performed with immunoSEQ multiplex PCR; in TCRdb, only in-frame clones are kept and a portion is missing. Of 180,000 or so clones in the sample, around 85% were seen once. The source material was peripheral blood. The source is a woman aged 55-75 years with acute or convalescent COVID-19.

The V and J genes are TRBV29-1 and TRBJ2-7, with 9 bases fitting TRBD2. V gave up 2 bases and J gave up 1 base; unmatched junction bases: 3. The CDR3 covers 14 residues. Germline V lookup: CDR1 SQVTM, CDR2 ANQGSEA. CDR3 loop: CSVEYLAGSYEQYF. For the CDR3, the DNA is TGCAGCGTTGAATACCTAGCGGGGTCCTACGAGCAGTACTTC.

The chain links TRBV6-6 to TRBJ1-5, with D possibly being TRBD1 (6 bases). V lost 7 bases to trimming and J lost 2 bases, with 18 bases between them. The CDR3 loop spans 16 amino acids. CDR1 is MNHNY and CDR2 is SVGAGI in the germline V gene (reference sequence). CDR3 sequence (DNA): TGTGCCAGCACTAACGGCAGAGGGGGACGCAATCAGCCCCAGCATTTT. This encodes CASTNGRGGRNQPQHF.

The gene calls are TRBV18 and TRBJ1-3; the D gene is possibly TRBD1 (6 bases). Germline V gene lookup returns CDR1 KGHSH and CDR2 LQKENI. Trimming pared 1 base from V and 2 bases from J, leaving 15 bases between. The CDR3 runs to 17 residues. The CDR3 nucleotides are TGTGCCAGCTCACCACGTACAGGGCCTCGGGCTGGAAACACCATATATTTT. This translates into CASSPRTGPRAGNTIYF.

In its sample, this clone was seen once. One end of the junction varies from germline; a read error may be responsible. The chain couples TRBV7-7 to TRBJ2-1, with TRBD1 matching over 9 bases. Germline CDR1 and CDR2: SSHAT and FNYEAQ (reference sequence). The CDR3 is 15 amino acids. The CDR3 reads CASSLGTGGFDEQFF. The CDR3 DNA follows: TGTGCTAGCAGCTTAGGTACAGGGGGCTTCGATGAGCAGTTCTTC.

The genes are TRBV6-5 and TRBJ1-2; a weak D match, TRBD1 (5 bases). V lost 5 bases and J 6 bases, leaving 19 bases between the germline ends. Germline V gene sequence: CDR1 MNHEY, CDR2 SVGAGI. The CDR3 spans 15 residues. Here the CDR3 reads CASSTQGGAGDGYTF. CDR3 bases: TGTGCCAGCAGTACCCAGGGAGGGGCGGGCGATGGCTACACCTTC.

The DNA of the CDR3 is TGTGCCAGCAGTTTGGCGGGACAGCTGTATGGCTACACCTTC. Translation gives CASSLAGQLYGYTF. V usage is TRBV28 and J usage is TRBJ1-2; TRBD1 matches at 7 bases. There are 14 residues in the CDR3. Trimming cost V 3 bases and J 5 bases; bases outside gene matches: 6. CDR1 is MDHEN, CDR2 SYDVKM, per germline.

The chain links TRBV5-6 to TRBJ2-7, with TRBD1 matching 9 bases. Germline lookup yields CDR1 SGHDT and CDR2 YYEEEE. J was trimmed by 4 bases and V by 9 bases; bases with no gene match: 8. The CDR3 has 13 residues. CDR3 residues: CATSDRGRYEQYV. For the CDR3, the DNA is TGTGCCACCTCGGACAGGGGCAGGTACGAGCAGTACGTC.

V is TRBV19 and J is TRBJ2-1; 9 bases are a match to TRBD2. The ends lost 5 bases at V and 6 bases at J; junction bases unmatched: 5. This CDR3 comprises 14 residues. The germline V gene has CDR1 LNHDA and CDR2 SQIVND (reference sequence). The chain's CDR3 is CASSVLAGFNEQFF. The CDR3 DNA is TGTGCCAGTAGTGTACTAGCGGGCTTCAATGAGCAGTTCTTC.

The chain links TRBV2 to TRBJ1-5, with D uncertain. The V end lost 2 bases, the J end lost 4 bases, and 12 bases lay between the germline ends. This CDR3 is 15 amino acids long. CDR1 is SNHLY, CDR2 FYNNEI, per germline. CDR3 residues: CASSEQLQSNQPQHF. In DNA form, the CDR3 reads TGTGCCAGCAGTGAACAGTTACAGAGTAATCAGCCCCAGCATTTT.

V usage is TRBV5-1 and J usage is TRBJ2-2; 9 nucleotides align to TRBD2. Germline V gene lookup returns CDR1 SGHRS and CDR2 YFSETQ. The CDR3 is 15 residues long. Germline trimming cut 4 bases from V and 6 bases from J; bases unmatched to any gene: 7. CDR3 bases: TGCGCCAGCAGCCCGACTAGCGGCCCTCCCGGGGAGCTGTTTTTT. Translated: CASSPTSGPPGELFF.

This clone came up a few times. The chain uses TRBV6-2 or TRBV6-3 and TRBJ1-2; TRBD1 matches at 10 bases. V was clipped by 2 bases and J by 6 bases; unmatched bases: 6. This CDR3 comprises 15 residues. Germline CDR1 and CDR2: MNHEY and SVGEGT. The CDR3 here is CASSYRQGAIDGYTF. CDR3 in DNA: TGTGCCAGCAGTTACCGACAGGGGGCGATAGATGGCTACACCTTC.

The V and J genes are TRBV7-8 and TRBJ1-4; 9 bases match TRBD1. The CDR3 covers 15 residues. With 7 bases clipped from V and 8 bases from J, the junction kept 11 bases outside the gene matches. Germline V lookup: CDR1 SGHVS, CDR2 FQNEAQ. CDR3 in DNA: TGTGCCAGCACCCCGTCGGGGACAGGGCAAGAAAAACTGTTTTTT. Its protein product is CASTPSGTGQEKLFF.

V is TRBV28 and J is TRBJ1-5; the match to TRBD1 covers 9 bases. Germline V gives CDR1 MDHEN, CDR2 SYDVKM. V shed 8 bases, J shed 4 bases, and the junction held 9 bases outside the gene matches. The CDR3 sequence is 15 residues long. The CDR3 loop is CASRLRDRANQPQHF. The DNA of the CDR3 is TGTGCCAGCCGCCTCCGGGACAGGGCGAATCAGCCCCAGCATTTT.

CDR3 nucleotides: TGCGCCAGCAGCACCTCTTTCCCCAGCTCCTACAATGAGCAGTTCTTC. Amino acids: CASSTSFPSSYNEQFF. This sequence joins TRBV4-1 and TRBJ2-1; D unclear. Trimming stripped 5 bases from V and 0 bases from J, with 14 bases between. This CDR3 comprises 16 residues. Germline CDR1 reads MGHRA; CDR2 reads YSYEKL.

The chain has TRBV9 and TRBJ1-2; possible D gene TRBD1, 6 bases. The CDR3 is 15 residues long. The germline V gene has CDR1 SGDLS and CDR2 YYNGEE. The ends were cut back, 3 bases at V and 0 bases at J, with 12 bases in the middle. CDR3 sequence: CASSETGLPNYGYTF. DNA for the CDR3: TGTGCCAGCAGCGAGACAGGCCTACCTAACTATGGCTACACCTTC.

The rearrangement joins TRBV21-1 to TRBJ2-7; the table's D call, TRBD2, was not checked against the DNA. TRBV21-1 corresponds to a pseudogene. The CDR3 runs 15 residues. As DNA, the CDR3 is TGTGCCAGCAGGGTTACTAGCGAGAAATACTACGAGCAGTACGTC. Its protein is CASRVTSEKYYEQYV.

The chain carries TRBV6-5 and TRBJ1-2, with D unresolved. The CDR3 has 15 amino acids. Germline lookup yields CDR1 MNHEY and CDR2 SVGAGI. Between the trimmed V and J ends, which lost 6 bases and 8 bases, there was a span of 22 bases. CDR3 amino acids: CASSLGGRFSGGYTF. The CDR3 bases are TGTGCCAGCAGCCTAGGAGGCAGATTTAGCGGGGGCTACACCTTC.

In its sample, this clone was seen once. The rearrangement joins TRBV30 to TRBJ2-5; D gene ambiguous. Trimming left V 0 bases short and J 3 bases short, with 8 bases between. This CDR3 is 13 amino acids long. The V gene's germline CDR1 is GTSNPN and CDR2 SVGIG (reference sequence). In DNA, the CDR3 is TGTGCCTGGAGTGTATACCGGGAAGAGACCCAGTACTTC. This codes for CAWSVYREETQYF.

This rearrangement joins TRBV27 to TRBJ1-5; maybe TRBD1 (6 bases). The CDR3 is made up of 17 amino acids. V lost 4 bases to trimming and J lost 1 base, with 17 bases between them. Germline V gene lookup returns CDR1 MNHEY and CDR2 SMNVEV (reference sequence). For the CDR3, the DNA is TGTGCCAGCAGTTACGGGACATCCCTTGGGAGCAATCAGCCCCAGCATTTT. Its protein is CASSYGTSLGSNQPQHF.

The chain uses TRBV5-1 and TRBJ2-1; 12 bases are a match to TRBD2. The CDR3 totals 15 residues. Per germline, CDR1 SGHRS and CDR2 YFSETQ. V lost 7 bases, J lost 7 bases, and 9 bases stayed unmatched. The CDR3 bases are TGCGCCAGCCATCTGACTAGCGGGAGTTTTAATGAGCAGTTCTTC. Translation gives CASHLTSGSFNEQFF.

This clone has just a few counts. The chain carries TRBV3-1 (or the pseudogene TRBV3-2) and TRBJ2-1; TRBD2 matches 9 bases. Germline V lookup: CDR1 LGHDT, CDR2 YNNKEL (reference sequence). J gave up 7 bases and V 4 bases, and 14 bases lay outside the gene matches. This CDR3 contains 17 residues. For the CDR3, the DNA is TGTGCCAGCAGCCTTAGAGGTGGGGCTAGCGGGGATAATGAGCAGTTCTTC. Amino acids: CASSLRGGASGDNEQFF.

This chain connects TRBV28 to TRBJ2-7, with D hard to call. The CDR3 has 13 amino acids. From germline, CDR1 is MDHEN and CDR2 SYDVKM. Trimming removed 6 bases from V and 4 bases from J, with 13 bases in between. The CDR3 nucleotides are TGTGCCAGCAGCCCCCCCGACAAGTACGAGCAGTACTTC. Its protein product is CASSPPDKYEQYF.

This chain connects TRBV9 to TRBJ1-4; tentatively, D is TRBD1 (5 bases). The ends were cut back, 2 bases at V and 5 bases at J, with 7 bases in the middle. The CDR3 consists of 13 residues. Germline V lookup: CDR1 SGDLS, CDR2 YYNGEE. In DNA, the CDR3 is TGTGCCAGCAGCGTGACAGTGAATGAAAAACTGTTTTTT. It is translated as CASSVTVNEKLFF.

This clone occurred a few times. The chain has TRBV6-4 and TRBJ2-5; no firm D call. The CDR3 has 13 amino acids. Per the germline V gene, CDR1 is MRHNA and CDR2 is SNTAGT. V shed 5 bases and J shed 4 bases, with 11 bases lying between them. The CDR3 reads CASSMGPGETQYF. For the CDR3, the DNA is TGTGCCAGCAGTATGGGTCCGGGAGAGACCCAGTACTTC.